This T cell receptor beta chain was sequenced in a study of shared clonotypes between healthy human individuals. Study-wide points: Across subsets, estimated richness was generally greater for naive than for memory populations. Clonotype sharing among donors, it was expected, would be affected by sequencing depth.

A split of CD4+ cells into CD45RA+ naive and CD45RA-negative memory subsets was performed. On this clone: Its target is not known.

The CDR3 spans 16 residues. Germline lookup yields CDR1 SGHVS and CDR2 FQNEAQ. V shed 5 bases, J shed 5 bases, and the junction held 8 bases outside the gene matches. Replicate PCRs from sorted subsets contained 200 ng DNA, which is 31,000 or so T cell genomes. Clones were sequenced by immunoSEQ multiplex PCR, and TCRdb holds only the in-frame ones, with some missing. This table has millions of clones, 90% to 95% appearing once. The chain carries TRBV7-8 and TRBJ2-5; 13 bases map to TRBD2. This TCR derives from a man in his late teens or twenties in good health. The specimen was naive CD4+ T cells sorted from blood. Subset defined: CD45RA+ positively selected. CDR3 nucleotide sequence: TGTGCCAGCAGCCCGTCGACTAGCGGGAGGTTTGAGACCCAGTACTTC. Protein product: CASSPSTSGRFETQYF.